This T cell receptor (beta chain) was sequenced in a study of cytomegalovirus exposure and HLA in healthy donors. General study results and limits: Presence/absence comparisons presumed near-even sequencing depth among donors. Earlier analysis found most TCR beta V segments productive about 90% or about 30% of the time. Later on, a genetic analysis was performed. It linked a missense variant in DCLRE1C with V- and J-gene trimming of TCR beta. In a later analysis, HLA-associated TCR beta chains were more clonally expanded than equally common others.

Comment on this clone: No antigen is known for it.

PCR amplification relied on 60 Vbeta primers (plus 13 Jbeta primers). The data were produced by immunoSEQ multiplex PCR, yet TCRdb's version contains in-frame clones alone and is incomplete. This table holds more than 200,000 clones, 82% found once. The CDR3 is made up of 14 amino acids. Per the germline V gene, CDR1 is GTSNPN and CDR2 is SVGIG (reference sequence). Trimming removed 2 bases at V and 6 bases at J, with 16 bases between. The specimen sequenced was PBMCs. The gene calls are TRBV30 and TRBJ1-2, with D perhaps matching TRBD1 (5 bases). The clonotype originates from a man aged 35-49 years in good health and CMV-seropositive. The CDR3 DNA reads TGTGCCTGGAGTCCTACAGGAACCCGACATGGCTACACCTTC. Translation: CAWSPTGTRHGYTF.